Listed below are T cell receptor beta chains from one sample, sequenced in a study of blood T cell repertoires in COVID-19. TCRdb's table, derived via immunoSEQ multiplex PCR, lists solely in-frame clones and lacks some. The data hold about 99,000 clones, with about four fifths observed a single time. The specimen sequenced was peripheral blood. The receptors originated from a man between 70 and 80 years old with active or convalescent COVID-19. The CDR3 runs from the conserved cysteine through the conserved F or W.

v_gene: TRBV19; CDR3aa: CASSRQGFLSGANVLTF
v_gene: TRBV20-1; CDR3aa: CSGGSYNEQFF
v_gene: TRBV14; CDR3aa: CASSPIGQEWSGYTF
v_gene: TRBV28; CDR3aa: CASSRLPGQYNEQFF
v_gene: TRBV2; CDR3aa: CASSGTGDQPQHF
v_gene: TRBV28; CDR3aa: CASSLYHAARSVESNQPQHF
v_gene: TRBV6-5; CDR3aa: CASNRQAAGNTIYF
v_gene: TRBV30; CDR3aa: CAWSVGQGYGYTF
v_gene: TRBV7-2; CDR3aa: CASSFGTSSTGELFF
v_gene: TRBV19; CDR3aa: CASSLIVGGPSSYNEQFF
v_gene: TRBV3-1/TRBV3-2; CDR3aa: CASSRRQSYGYTF
v_gene: TRBV18; CDR3aa: CASSIGQGASRNQPQHF
v_gene: TRBV28; CDR3aa: CASSLTGAPNYGYTF
v_gene: TRBV3-1/TRBV3-2; CDR3aa: CASTPQGAKSYEQYF
v_gene: TRBV19; CDR3aa: CASSIQGWADTQYF
v_gene: TRBV7-8; CDR3aa: CASSLVVGTGEGTQYF
v_gene: TRBV6-1; CDR3aa: CASSEYGAQTGYTSTDTQYF
v_gene: TRBV10-3; CDR3aa: CAISESTVSGTQYF
v_gene: TRBV20-1; CDR3aa: CSALSGAEQYF
v_gene: TRBV21-1; CDR3aa: CASSEVARGRATGELFF
v_gene: TRBV18; CDR3aa: CASSPRGQTQETQYF
v_gene: TRBV5-1; CDR3aa: CASSPDIRTDTQYF
v_gene: TRBV6-1; CDR3aa: CASSESWTGGVGIYGYTF
v_gene: TRBV4-1; CDR3aa: CASSPTGSPYGYTF
v_gene: TRBV7-9; CDR3aa: CASSQGQGPQPQHF
v_gene: TRBV5-1; CDR3aa: CASSLVAGANNEQFF
v_gene: TRBV5-1; CDR3aa: CASSLQGQNTEAFF
v_gene: TRBV29-1; CDR3aa: CSVEDPGHGAAQYF
v_gene: TRBV20-1; CDR3aa: CSASLQGAGNTEAFF
v_gene: TRBV2; CDR3aa: CASVRQGRSPLHF
v_gene: TRBV6-5; CDR3aa: CASRRGGRGDEKLFF
v_gene: TRBV28; CDR3aa: CASSPLLGVSGYTF
v_gene: TRBV19; CDR3aa: CASSTTGISYEQYF
v_gene: TRBV19; CDR3aa: CASRTTGGRDGYTF
v_gene: TRBV3-1/TRBV3-2; CDR3aa: CASSIPGGASDTQYF
v_gene: TRBV5-1; CDR3aa: CASSLDLAGGPVELFF
v_gene: TRBV5-6; CDR3aa: CASSLGGGGSDTQYF
v_gene: TRBV28; CDR3aa: CASSLTGPYGYTF
v_gene: TRBV11-2; CDR3aa: CASSLDVSGRTDTQYF
v_gene: TRBV18; CDR3aa: CASSPTGSSPLHF
v_gene: TRBV29-1; CDR3aa: CSVGETGGNSPLHF
v_gene: TRBV18; CDR3aa: CASSPPGIDNSPLHF
v_gene: TRBV28; CDR3aa: CASSLQGFGGQENTEAFF
v_gene: TRBV18; CDR3aa: CASSPPTRDTEAFF
v_gene: TRBV7-9; CDR3aa: CASSFAGGDTQYF
v_gene: TRBV5-4; CDR3aa: CASSLLQGYEAFF
v_gene: TRBV11-2; CDR3aa: CASSLVGQGNTIYF
v_gene: TRBV12-5; CDR3aa: CASAGQGTYGYTF
v_gene: TRBV7-2; CDR3aa: CASSSTRPGEQYF
v_gene: TRBV6-5; CDR3aa: CASSRGRGYEKLFF
v_gene: TRBV5-1; CDR3aa: CASSLFLAGASSYEQYF
v_gene: TRBV18; CDR3aa: CASSPPETTRGNTIYF